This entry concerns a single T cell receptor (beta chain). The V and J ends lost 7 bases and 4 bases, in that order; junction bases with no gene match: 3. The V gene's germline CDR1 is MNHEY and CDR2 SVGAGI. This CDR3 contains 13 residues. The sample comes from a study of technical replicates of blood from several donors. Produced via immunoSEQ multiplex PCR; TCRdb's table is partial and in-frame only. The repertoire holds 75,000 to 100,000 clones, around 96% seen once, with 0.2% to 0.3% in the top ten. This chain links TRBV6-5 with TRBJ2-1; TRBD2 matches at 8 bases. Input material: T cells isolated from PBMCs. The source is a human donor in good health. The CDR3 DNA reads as TGTGCCAGCACGGGAGGGGGGTACAATGAGCAGTTCTTC. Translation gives CASTGGGYNEQFF.